This paragraph covers one TCR beta chain sequence. Its antigen is still unknown. Germline and junction disagree at one end, which may indicate a read error. One entry per CDR3 protein results from TCRdb running MiXCR on the reads. The profile shows roughly 200,000 distinct CDR3 sequences, 35% to 45% of them singletons. Germline V gene data show CDR1 as MGHRA and CDR2 as YSYEKL. CDR3 length: 15 amino acids. The data originate from a study of T cell repertoires in cytomegalovirus infection. This clonotype originated in a human donor in good health (CMV status not recorded). Some clones in this sample may be carry-over from other donors' samples. Sequenced here: CD8+ T cells from cultured PBMCs, sampled from culture after CMV antigen stimulation. This chain connects TRBV4-1 to TRBJ2-1, with TRBD1 identical over 7 bases. Here the CDR3 reads CASSQATGAYNEQFF. CDR3 in DNA: TGTGCCAGCAGCCAAGCTACAGGGGCTTACAATGAGCAGTTCTTC.